Sequencing of this TCR beta chain was carried out in a study of siplizumab effects on memory and regulatory T cells. Regarding this clone: Its antigen is unknown.

Here immunoSEQ multiplex PCR was the method, and the copy in TCRdb shows in-frame clones only, minus some. The data contain fewer than 130,000 clones, around 90% of them singletons. Per the germline V gene, CDR1 is KGHSH and CDR2 is LQKENI. V lost 1 base, J lost 4 bases, and 7 bases lay in between. This CDR3 contains 13 residues. Study-wide results and caveats: Roughly 75-95% of proliferating CD4+ or CD8+ clones lacked a naive or memory phenotype that could be assigned. Memory cells that were CD4+ and unstimulated gave rise to alloreactive sequences, which siplizumab significantly reduced. Unstimulated subset assignment was obtained for only a minor fraction of alloreactive clones. The authors did not confirm suppressive function in proliferating Tregs from siplizumab cultures.

The sample taken for sequencing was CD4+ T cells sorted from blood. V usage is TRBV18 and J usage is TRBJ2-5, with D perhaps matching TRBD1 (5 bases). The clonotype was recovered from a human donor in good health. The CDR3 DNA reads as TGTGCCAGCTCACCACAGGGGTTAGAGACCCAGTACTTC. Translating gives CASSPQGLETQYF.